The 21 T cell receptor beta chains presented below share a single source sample, sequenced in a study of T cell repertoires in cytomegalovirus infection. A single record per CDR3 protein comes from TCRdb applying MiXCR to the reads. This sample has fewer than 850,000 distinct CDR3 sequences, with almost 30% found just once. These TCRs' antigens remain unknown. Sequencing was performed on cultured CD8+ T cells from PBMCs, taken from culture after CMV antigen stimulation. The receptors shown here come from a human donor in good health (CMV status not recorded). Some clones in this sample may be carry-over from other donors' samples.

This clonotype was counted a few times. The rearrangement links TRBV27 to TRBJ2-3, with 7 bases fitting TRBD2. The germline CDR1 and CDR2 sequences are MNHEY and SMNVEV (reference sequence). This CDR3 comprises 14 residues. Trimming at V came to 6 bases and at J to 0 bases, leaving 3 bases not matched to a gene. The CDR3 loop reads CASRKAGSTDTQYF. Here the CDR3 DNA reads TGTGCCAGCAGAAAAGCGGGGAGCACAGATACGCAGTATTTT.

This rearrangement joins TRBV7-6 to TRBJ1-2; unclear D gene. This CDR3 region has 12 residues. Trimming cost V 5 bases and J 8 bases, with 12 bases left between them. Germline V lookup: CDR1 SGHVS, CDR2 FNYEAQ. CDR3 nucleotides: TGTGCCAGCAGCCCGCCGGAGCGGGGCTACACCTTC. Amino acids: CASSPPERGYTF. Full variable domain (missing parts from reference TRBV7-6 and TRBJ1-2): GAGVSQSPRYKVTKRGQDVALRCDPISGHVSLYWYRQALGQGPEFLTYFNYEAQQDKSGLPNDRFSAERPEGSISTLTIQRTEQRDSAMYRCASSPPERGYTFGSGTRLTVV.

The chain combines TRBV12-3 or TRBV12-4 with TRBJ2-5; D remains unclear. V was clipped by 2 bases and J by 7 bases, with 11 bases between them. The CDR3 has 13 residues. The DNA for the CDR3 is TGTGCCAGCAGTTTATCCCCCGCACGGACCCAGTACTTC. Protein product: CASSLSPARTQYF.

This clonotype came up a few times. The germline gene is not matched at one end of the junction; a read error may be the cause. This sequence joins TRBV6-2 or TRBV6-3 and TRBJ1-5, with D unresolved. The CDR3 runs 11 residues. Germline assignment: CDR1 MNHEY and CDR2 SVGEGT. The CDR3 here is CASSYSTERYF. CDR3 nucleotide sequence: TGTGCCAGCAGTTACTCGACCGAAAGGTATTTT.

The chain has TRBV4-1 and TRBJ1-2, with 7 bases that match TRBD1. There are 13 residues in the CDR3. Germline V CDR1 and CDR2: MGHRA, YSYEKL. Trimming at V came to 8 bases and at J to 3 bases, leaving 6 bases not matched to a gene. The CDR3 protein is CASSDRADYGYTF. The CDR3 DNA sequence: TGCGCCAGCTCCGACAGGGCCGACTATGGCTACACCTTC.

This clonotype was observed a handful of times. This sequence joins TRBV29-1 and TRBJ2-3, with D tentatively TRBD1 (5 bases). Looked up from germline, CDR1 is SQVTM and CDR2 is ANQGSEA. There are 17 residues in the CDR3. Trimming shortened V by 3 bases and J by 0 bases, and 19 bases separated the two germline ends. For the CDR3, the DNA is TGCAGCGTTGAGGCTAAACAGGTCTCCTTAAGCACAGATACGCAGTATTTT. Its translation: CSVEAKQVSLSTDTQYF.

The J gene is TRBJ2-7, the V gene TRBV5-5, with 7 bases identical to TRBD2. Germline assignment: CDR1 SGHKS and CDR2 YYEKEE (reference sequence). The CDR3 runs to 14 residues. The ends lost 4 bases at V and 3 bases at J; junction bases unmatched: 7. DNA of the CDR3: TGTGCCAGCAGCCGCCGGGACTACGGCTACGAGCAGTACTTC. The encoded protein is CASSRRDYGYEQYF.

This rearrangement joins TRBV28 to TRBJ2-5; D may be TRBD2 (7 bases). The CDR3 runs to 15 residues. CDR1 MDHEN and CDR2 SYDVKM come from the germline V gene. Trimming shortened V by 4 bases and J by 5 bases, and 17 bases separated the two germline ends. The DNA of the CDR3 is TGTGCCAGCAGTTGGCCCCAACAGGGAGGGGAGACCCAGTACTTC. Encoded protein: CASSWPQQGGETQYF.

The V call is TRBV7-6, the J call TRBJ2-2; weak D call: TRBD2 (6 bases). Germline CDR1 and CDR2: SGHVS and FNYEAQ. This CDR3 region has 13 residues. The CDR3: CAEGTPNTGELFF. In DNA, the CDR3 is TGTGCAGAGGGGACTCCGAACACCGGGGAGCTGTTTTTT.

V usage is TRBV12-3 or TRBV12-4 and J usage is TRBJ1-1; no firm D call. Deletions cut 3 bases from V and 4 bases from J, with 12 bases between. The CDR3 runs 14 residues. This CDR3 is CASSFLTGITEAFF. The CDR3 DNA is TGTGCCAGCAGTTTTCTGACTGGGATCACTGAAGCTTTCTTT.

This clonotype was counted many times. The rearrangement uses TRBV7-2 and TRBJ2-5; D may be TRBD2 (5 bases). Germline loops: CDR1 SGHTA, CDR2 FQGNSA. The CDR3 loop spans 16 amino acids. Trimming shortened V by 5 bases and J by 4 bases, and 20 bases separated the two germline ends. CDR3 DNA sequence: TGTGCCAGCAGCGACCGGGAAGGCAGTGTTTCAGAGACCCAGTACTTC. As protein: CASSDREGSVSETQYF.

The rearrangement joins TRBV19 to TRBJ2-1, with TRBD1 identical over 10 bases. The CDR3 contains 14 residues. The germline CDR1 and CDR2 sequences are LNHDA and SQIVND (reference sequence). Trimming at V came to 5 bases and at J to 9 bases, leaving 7 bases not matched to a gene. The DNA for the CDR3 is TGTGCCAGTAGTTTGGACAGGGGGTTCTTTGAGCAGTTCTTC. It yields the protein CASSLDRGFFEQFF. The whole variable domain, filled in from reference TRBV19 and TRBJ2-1, reads DGGITQSPKYLFRKEGQNVTLSCEQNLNHDAMYWYRQDPGQGLRLIYYSQIVNDFQKGDIAEGYSVSREKKESFPLTVTSAQKNPTAFYLCASSLDRGFFEQFFGPGTRLTVL.

The chain uses TRBV7-3 and TRBJ1-2, with 10 positions matching TRBD1. There are 16 residues in the CDR3. The V segment lost 0 bases and the J segment 4 bases; nucleotides outside the gene matches: 5. Germline V gene lookup returns CDR1 SGHTA and CDR2 FQGTGA. The CDR3 DNA reads as TGTGCCAGCAGCTTAACGGGACAGGGGTTAATCTATGGCTACACCTTC. This encodes CASSLTGQGLIYGYTF.

The rearrangement links TRBV15 to TRBJ2-6, with D possibly matching TRBD2 (5 bases). This CDR3 is 17 amino acids long. V was cut by 3 bases and J by 0 bases, with 12 bases left in between. Germline V gene sequence: CDR1 LNHNV, CDR2 YYDKDF (reference sequence). The CDR3 is CATSRERRLSGANVLTF. CDR3 DNA sequence: TGTGCCACCAGCAGGGAGAGGAGGCTCTCTGGGGCCAACGTCCTGACTTTC.

This clonotype has just a few counts. The gene calls are TRBV12-5 and TRBJ1-2; the D gene is possibly TRBD1 (5 bases). Germline assignment: CDR1 LGHNT and CDR2 FRNRAP. Trimming shortened V by 7 bases and J by 2 bases, and 11 bases separated the two germline ends. CDR3 length: 13 amino acids. CDR3 nucleotides: TGTGCTAGTGCCTTGGGGGGAAACTATGGCTACACCTTC. It yields the protein CASALGGNYGYTF.

CDR3 in DNA: TGCGGATTAAGAGGGGACTCGGTCAACACCGGGGAGCTGTTTTTT. Its translation: CGLRGDSVNTGELFF. V gene TRBV20-1 combines with J gene TRBJ2-2, with a tentative D call TRBD2 (6 bases). The CDR3 contains 15 residues. Germline lookup yields CDR1 DFQATT and CDR2 SNEGSKA (reference sequence).

This clonotype came up many times. J is TRBJ1-3 and V is TRBV7-9; D possibly corresponds to TRBD1 (5 bases). The CDR3 is 15 residues long. V lost 1 base to trimming and J lost 1 base, with 8 bases between them. Germline V gives CDR1 SEHNR, CDR2 FQNEAQ (reference sequence). The CDR3 here is CASSLGQHSGNTIYF. The DNA of the CDR3 is TGTGCCAGCAGCTTAGGACAGCATTCTGGAAACACCATATATTTT. Full variable domain (rest looked up from reference TRBV7-9 and TRBJ1-3): DTGVSQNPRHKITKRGQNVTFRCDPISEHNRLYWYRQTLGQGPEFLTYFQNEAQLEKSRLLSDRFSAERPKGSFSTLEIQRTEQGDSAMYLCASSLGQHSGNTIYFGEGSWLTVV.

This clonotype was detected a few times. The rearrangement joins TRBV25-1 to TRBJ2-6; unclear D gene. The CDR3 totals 17 residues. CDR1 is MGHDK, CDR2 SYGVNS, per germline. V was cut by 1 base and J by 2 bases, with 12 bases left in between. The CDR3 is CASSELFTLTGANVLTF. Written as DNA, the CDR3 is TGTGCCAGCAGTGAATTATTCACGCTAACTGGGGCCAACGTCCTGACTTTC.

The V gene is TRBV3-1, the J gene TRBJ1-5; D not certain. Per germline, CDR1 LGHDT and CDR2 YNNKEL (reference sequence). The CDR3 consists of 19 residues. The ends were cut back, 1 base at V and 0 bases at J, with 19 bases in the middle. CDR3 sequence (DNA): TGTGCCAGCAGCCAAGGGAGAGGTCTTGGGGTTTATAGCAATCAGCCCCAGCATTTT. Its protein is CASSQGRGLGVYSNQPQHF.

This clonotype was counted at least ten times. The V call is TRBV7-8, the J call TRBJ2-7, with 8 bases aligning to TRBD2. V lost 3 bases to trimming and J lost 6 bases; unmatched junction nucleotides: 7. This CDR3 has 14 amino acids. Germline assignment: CDR1 SGHVS and CDR2 FQNEAQ. The CDR3 DNA is TGTGCCAGCAGCTTTAGCGGGGTTAGAGGCGAGCAGTACTTC. It encodes CASSFSGVRGEQYF.

This clonotype has only a few counts. The chain has TRBV12-3 or TRBV12-4 and TRBJ1-5; 10 bases are shared with TRBD1. With V trimmed by 1 base and J by 0 bases, 0 bases remained unmatched. The CDR3 has 16 residues. Written as DNA, the CDR3 is TGTGCCAGCAGTTTAGGGGACAGGGGTAGCAATCAGCCCCAGCATTTT. This codes for CASSLGDRGSNQPQHF.